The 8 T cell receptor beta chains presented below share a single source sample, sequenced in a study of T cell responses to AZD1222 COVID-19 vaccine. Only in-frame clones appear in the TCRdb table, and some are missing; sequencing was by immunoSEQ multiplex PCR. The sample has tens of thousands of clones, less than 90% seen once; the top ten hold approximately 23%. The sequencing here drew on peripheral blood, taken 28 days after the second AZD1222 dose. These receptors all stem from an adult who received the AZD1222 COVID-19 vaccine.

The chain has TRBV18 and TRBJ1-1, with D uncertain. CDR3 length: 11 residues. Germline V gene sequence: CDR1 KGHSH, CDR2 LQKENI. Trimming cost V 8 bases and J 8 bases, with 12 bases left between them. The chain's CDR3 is CASQGEVEAFF. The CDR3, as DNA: TGTGCCAGCCAAGGAGAGGTCGAAGCTTTCTTT. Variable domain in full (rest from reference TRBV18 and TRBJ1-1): NAGVMQNPRHLVRRRGQEARLRCSPMKGHSHVYWYRQLPEEGLKFMVYLQKENIIDESGMPKERFSAEFPKEGPSILRIQQVVRGDSAAYFCASQGEVEAFFGQGTRLTVV.

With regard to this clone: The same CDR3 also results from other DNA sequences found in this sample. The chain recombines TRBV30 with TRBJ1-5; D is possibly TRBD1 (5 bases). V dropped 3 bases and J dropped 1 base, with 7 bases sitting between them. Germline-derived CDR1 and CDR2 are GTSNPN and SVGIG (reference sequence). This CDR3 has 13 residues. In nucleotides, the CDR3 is TGTGCCTGGAGCCGGGACAGCAATCAGCCCCAGCATTTT. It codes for CAWSRDSNQPQHF.

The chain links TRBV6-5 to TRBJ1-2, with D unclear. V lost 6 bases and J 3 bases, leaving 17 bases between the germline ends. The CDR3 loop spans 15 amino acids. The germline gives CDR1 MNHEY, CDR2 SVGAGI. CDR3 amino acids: CASSRTLGDYYGYTF. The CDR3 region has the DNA TGTGCCAGCAGCCGGACCCTTGGGGATTACTATGGCTACACCTTC.

CDR3 loop: CASRANGNTIYF. CDR3 DNA: TGTGCCAGCAGGGCGAATGGAAACACCATATATTTT. The genes are TRBV25-1 and TRBJ1-3, with D hard to call. Germline values: CDR1 MGHDK, CDR2 SYGVNS. The V and J ends lost 6 bases and 3 bases respectively, with 6 bases between them. The CDR3 runs to 12 residues. Using reference TRBV25-1 and TRBJ1-3 for the parts outside the CDR3, the full variable domain is EADIYQTPRYLVIGTGKKITLECSQTMGHDKMYWYQQDPGMELHLIHYSYGVNSTEKGDLSSESTVSRIRTEHFPLTLESARPSHTSQYLCASRANGNTIYFGEGSWLTVV.

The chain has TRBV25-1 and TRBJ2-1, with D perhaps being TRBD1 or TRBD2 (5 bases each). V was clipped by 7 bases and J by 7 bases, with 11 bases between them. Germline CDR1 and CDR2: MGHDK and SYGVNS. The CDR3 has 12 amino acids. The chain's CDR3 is CASMGRRNEQFF. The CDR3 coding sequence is TGTGCCAGCATGGGGCGGAGGAATGAGCAGTTCTTC.

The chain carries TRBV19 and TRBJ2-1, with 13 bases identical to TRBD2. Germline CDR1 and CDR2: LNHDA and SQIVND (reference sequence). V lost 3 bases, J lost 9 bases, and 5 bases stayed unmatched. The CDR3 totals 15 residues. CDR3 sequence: CASSIGLAGVFEQFF. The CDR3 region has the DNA TGTGCCAGTAGTATCGGACTAGCGGGAGTTTTTGAGCAGTTCTTC.

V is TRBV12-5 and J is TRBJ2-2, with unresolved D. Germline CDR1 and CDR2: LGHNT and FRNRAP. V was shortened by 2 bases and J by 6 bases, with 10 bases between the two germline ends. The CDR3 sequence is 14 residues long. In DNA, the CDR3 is TGTGCTAGTGGTTTGTCCAAAGGGCCCGGGGAGCTGTTTTTT. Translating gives CASGLSKGPGELFF.

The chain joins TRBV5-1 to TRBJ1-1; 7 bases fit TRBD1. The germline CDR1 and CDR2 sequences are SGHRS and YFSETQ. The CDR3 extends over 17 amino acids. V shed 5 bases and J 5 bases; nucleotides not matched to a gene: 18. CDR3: CASRPTGQGPLGTEAFF. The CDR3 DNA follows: TGCGCCAGCAGGCCGACAGGGCAGGGGCCGTTGGGGACTGAAGCTTTCTTT.